This entry is about one TCR beta chain. There are a few counts of this clone. Its antigen has not been determined. No much larger clone exists at a distance of one base, and base qualities are not known. Library generation was performed with the immunoSEQ multiplex PCR assay. A mixture of 60 forward primers for TCR Vbeta segments and 13 reverse primers for TCR Jbeta segments was used in the multiplex PCR. The CDR3 region of rearranged TCR beta genes was amplified from genomic DNA by a multiplex PCR assay. Amplified TCR beta libraries were sequenced as 87-base-pair reads on the Illumina HiSeq System. The source study handled its data this way. A later analysis tallied 80 million to 95 million unique TCR beta chains across the 640 or so repertoires, and some 10 million of those chains were shared by two or more donors. To remove PCR and sequencing errors, raw reads were error-corrected and collapsed into unique sequences using a nearest-neighbor algorithm that merged closely related sequences. V, D and J gene segments were assigned by aligning CDR3 sequences to IMGT reference sequences. For a sequence to be retained, at least a six-nucleotide match to both a V gene segment and a J gene segment was required. Rearrangements were called productive when the CDR3 lacked stop codons and stayed in frame with V and J; all others were non-productive. Following IMGT convention, CDR3 was defined as the stretch from the second conserved V-encoded cysteine to the conserved J-encoded phenylalanine. The earlier analysis of about 590 of the donors excluded sequences that lacked an unambiguous match to a single V gene segment. In an earlier analysis of approximately 550 of the donors, V segments were called functional above 56.7% productive rearrangements and were called segregating when the between-donor standard deviation exceeded 5%. A statistical classification framework was built for diagnosing cytomegalovirus status from the catalog of TCR beta chain sequences. In a later analysis, V and J genes were assigned by comparing TCR nucleotide sequences against IMGT/GENE-DB human TR gene sequences. In a later analysis, CDR3 sequences and most-parsimonious VDJ recombination scenarios were assigned using the TCRdist pipeline. A later analysis defined each TCR beta chain by its CDR3 amino acid sequence plus V-gene family, and excluded reads lacking a unique V-gene family. A later analysis removed several hundred highly shared, low-generation-probability nucleotide sequences to deal with suspected cross-contamination and a sequencing artifact. A later analysis calculated a clonal expansion index for each public chain from normalized within-repertoire ranks of inferred template counts. Generation probabilities in a later analysis came from a VDJ recombination model fitted to out-of-frame rearrangements, and those results were checked against IGoR. In a later analysis, TCR-TCR, TCR-HLA and TCR-CMV co-occurrence was scored with hypergeometric tests, and a repertoire-size bias correction was applied to TCR pairs. False discovery rates were estimated in a later analysis by permuting HLA or CMV assignments 20 times. In a later analysis, co-occurring TCRs were grouped using DBSCAN, with TCRdist sequence similarity added in when clustering inside HLA-allele-positive subsets. Co-occurrence clustering excluded repertoires with fewer than 30,000 or more than 120,000 public chains, plus five with anomalous nucleotide sharing. TCRdb limited this immuneACCESS table to in-frame rearrangements with V and J called. A share of clones is missing; checked studies link under half to unresolved V genes, and the rest is unexplained. The V and J calls and the clone size are those of that table, but D and trimming were determined from the DNA. In all, the sample holds approximately 190,000 clones, and about 86% of those were seen once. Together, the top ten hold less than 2% of the sample.

This record comes from a study of cytomegalovirus exposure and HLA in healthy donors (dated by TCRdb to 2015 to 2018). With respect to the entire study: An earlier analysis of approximately 640 of the donors reported roughly 270 Gb of sequence data and 120 million or so unique TCR beta sequences from about 200 million T cells. Approximately 310 gigabases of sequencing data and around 85 million unique TCR sequences made up an early release that covered some 640 HLA-typed donors. Of the 398 genotyped donors, approximately 82% fell in the genetic ancestry cluster associated with self-reported Caucasian donors. The aim of the study was to test whether cataloging public T cell receptors could identify signatures of past pathogen exposure. Using immunosequencing, the study profiled T cell repertoires from some 670 subjects and related those repertoires to cytomegalovirus serostatus. A separate validation cohort of roughly 120 different subjects was used in addition to the 666-subject first cohort. To predict cytomegalovirus infection status, the study combined high-throughput TCR immunosequencing, statistical association of individual TCRs with disease status, and machine learning. In a later analysis, previously published TCR beta repertoires from several hundred donors were re-analyzed and high-resolution HLA genotyping was added so that TCR occurrence patterns could be studied. In the later analysis, no new phenotypic data were used to find candidate immune exposures; instead, reliance was placed on TCR beta sequences and their occurrence across donors. To decide whether each TCR beta V gene segment behaved as functional or pseudogenic, an earlier analysis of 587 of the donors relied on high-throughput TCR beta sequencing. Alongside the repertoire data, information on donor age, sex, ethnicity and CMV serostatus was compiled. In a later genetic analysis, genome-wide SNP genotypes for about 65% of the roughly 670 donors were used, and that subset was treated as a discovery cohort. Every discovery cohort repertoire had been produced on one sequencing platform. Class I and class II HLA loci were covered by the typing at four-digit resolution. Typing coverage varied by locus: roughly 629-630 donors for A, B, C, DRB1 and DQB1; approximately 500 for DQA1; more than 600 for DPA1; roughly 470 for DPB1. A few DR-DQ haplotypes were treated as single units for association and clustering because of strong linkage in the cohort. Among about 390 genotyped donors of the cohort, an average of approximately 230,000 unique TCR beta nucleotide sequences were sequenced per donor, roughly 20% of them non-productive. Beyond this particular receptor, the publication reports: In both the original and validation cohorts, the classifier was reported to diagnose cytomegalovirus status with high specificity and sensitivity. The authors suggested that the approach could potentially be generalized to other disease states and immunological phenotypes. A later analysis found that HLA-associated TCR beta chains were more clonally expanded and had lower generation probabilities than equally common non-associated chains. In the study, around 160 TCR beta chains were listed as associated with cytomegalovirus. A further reported finding was that TCR beta sequences accurately predicted the HLA-A and HLA-B alleles for most subjects in the first cohort. In this cohort, only TCR beta chains were sequenced, and detectable features were limited by the absence of alpha or paired-chain data. When HLA alleles, especially DR and DQ, strongly co-occurred, TCR associations were difficult to assign to individual alleles. Because counts were too low, some 17 rarely observed V segments, including chromosome 9 orphons, were excluded from the earlier analysis of about 500 of the donors. Because HLA typing was missing for some donors at each locus, association tests included only the typed subset. Correlated functional status among segregating V segments might reflect linkage disequilibrium, but an unknown experimental factor could not be ruled out. Most TCR sequences were seen in very few donors, while some public TCRs were found in many individuals. A later analysis associated some 17,000 TCR beta sequences with specific HLA alleles at a false discovery rate of 0.05. Broadly in line with IMGT annotations, most TCR beta V segments showed up in productive rearrangements about 90% or about 30% of the time in an earlier analysis of roughly 590 of the donors. An association between a missense DCLRE1C variant and V-gene and J-gene trimming of TCR beta chains was found in a later genetic analysis and replicated in an independent cohort. Most CMV-associated TCR beta chains appeared to be HLA-restricted in a later analysis, and the HLA associations seemed to be driven largely by CMV exposure. Three of the identified cytomegalovirus-associated TCR beta chains were confirmed in vitro to be specific for cytomegalovirus antigens. Presence/absence analyses assumed roughly uniform sequencing depth across donors, an assumption that may not hold. For the cohort, immune exposure information was limited to CMV serostatus. In a later analysis, TCR association rates were found to vary across HLA loci, with the most associated TCRs seen for DRB1 alleles and the fewest for HLA-C alleles. Some IMGT-functional V segments, including TRBV6-2 and TRBV6-3, could not be told apart with the 87-base-pair reads, so those segments were excluded. In a later analysis, several top co-occurrence clusters were reported to appear linked to parvovirus B19, influenza, CMV and Epstein-Barr virus. A cluster of highly shared sequence variants was judged likely to represent a technical artifact of the sequencing pipeline. In a later genetic analysis, fewer N-insertions in productive TCRs were reported among donors in an Asian-associated ancestry cluster than the roughly 700-donor mean.

In total, 630 or so healthy bone marrow donors made up the cohort. Cohort members were all nominally healthy when sampled, although unrecorded immune exposures were likely present. The donor tested CMV seropositive, placing the donor among the roughly 300 seropositive members of the cohort. Every donor gave a peripheral blood sample, and the peripheral blood mononuclear cells from that sample were used for TCR beta sequencing. Genomic DNA extraction from the blood cell samples was performed with the Qiagen DNeasy Blood Extraction Kit. V lost 3 bases and J lost 0 bases; the stretch between them is 10 bases long. Inclusive of the bounding cysteine and phenylalanine, the CDR3 is 15 residues long. Just CDR3 DNA is preserved here, 45 bases in frame from base 1. The germline V gene gives CDR1 as KGHSH and CDR2 as LQKENI.

The sequencing sample was made of PBMCs. The chain is assembled from TRBV18 and TRBJ2-3, with no D gene named confidently. This TCR was recovered from a man aged 35-49 years in good health and CMV-seropositive. The CDR3 here reads CASSPAETSTDTQYF. The nucleotides read TGTGCCAGCTCACCGGCAGAGACTAGCACAGATACGCAGTATTTT.